The sequence of this T cell receptor (beta chain) was determined in a study of cytomegalovirus exposure and HLA in healthy donors. This clone was seen a handful of times. As yet, its antigen is unknown. At the DNA level, this CDR3 is encoded by other sequences in the same sample as well. A multiplex PCR was run with 60 Vbeta primers and 13 Jbeta primers. Sequencing was performed with immunoSEQ multiplex PCR; in TCRdb, only in-frame clones are kept and a portion is missing. The top ten clones hold about 6% of a sample with 6,500 to 8,000 clones, around 53% of them seen once. CDR1 SEHNR and CDR2 FQNEAQ come from the germline V gene (reference sequence). V dropped 2 bases and J dropped 5; count of bases not matched to a gene: 1. This CDR3 comprises 14 residues. General study findings and limits: Presence/absence results assume similar sequencing depth per donor, which may not hold.

The chain employs TRBV7-9 and TRBJ1-4; 8 positions agree with TRBD1. This sequence was found in a man aged 30 to 39 in good health and CMV-seropositive. The sequenced material came from PBMCs. The CDR3 sequence is CASSLRQGNEKLFF. CDR3 in DNA: TGTGCCAGCAGCTTACGACAGGGGAATGAAAAACTGTTTTTT.